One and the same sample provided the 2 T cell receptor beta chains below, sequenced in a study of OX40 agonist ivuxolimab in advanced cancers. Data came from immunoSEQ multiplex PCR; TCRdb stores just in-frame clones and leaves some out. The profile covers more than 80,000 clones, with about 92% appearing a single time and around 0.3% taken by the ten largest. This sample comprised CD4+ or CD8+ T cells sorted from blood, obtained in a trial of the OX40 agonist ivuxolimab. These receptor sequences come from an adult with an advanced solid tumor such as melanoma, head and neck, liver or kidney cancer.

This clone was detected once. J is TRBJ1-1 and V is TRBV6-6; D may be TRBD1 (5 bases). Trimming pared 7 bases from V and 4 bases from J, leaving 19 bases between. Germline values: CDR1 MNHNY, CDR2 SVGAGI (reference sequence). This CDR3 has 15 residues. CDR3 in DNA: TGTGCCAGCACCCAAACAAGGAGGGGAGGCACTGAAGCTTTCTTT. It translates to CASTQTRRGGTEAFF.

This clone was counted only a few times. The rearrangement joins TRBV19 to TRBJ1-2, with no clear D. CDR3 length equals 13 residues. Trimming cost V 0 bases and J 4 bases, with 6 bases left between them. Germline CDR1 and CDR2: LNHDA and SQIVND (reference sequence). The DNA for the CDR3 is TGTGCCAGTAGTATAGATCAAGGCTATGGCTACACCTTC. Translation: CASSIDQGYGYTF.